This TCR beta chain was sequenced for a study of read filtering for tumor transcriptome and immune sequencing. The study's findings and limits: This fraction held mixed bone marrow immune cells after CD138-negative sorting. IR-seq and RNA-seq agreed better without single-read clonotypes.

From roughly 400 ng of RNA, a library with molecular barcoded alpha/delta and beta/gamma adaptors was made. From the reads, TCRdb called clonotypes with MiXCR, one entry per CDR3 protein. The data show some 62,000 distinct CDR3 sequences, with approximately 15% seen just once and 40% to 55% held by the top ten. This clonotype came up many times. Its specificity is not known. Trimming shortened V by 5 bases and J by 2 bases, and 15 bases separated the two germline ends. Looked up from germline, CDR1 is SGHAT and CDR2 is FQNNGV. The CDR3 runs to 16 residues. This chain connects TRBV11-2 to TRBJ2-2, with D perhaps matching TRBD1 (6 bases). The sequenced material came from a population of CD138-negative cells sorted from bone marrow. The receptor comes from a donor aged 40 or over with multiple myeloma. The CDR3 region is CASSRQPGQNTGELFF. As DNA, the CDR3 is TGTGCCAGCAGCAGACAACCGGGACAAAACACCGGGGAGCTGTTTTTT.